This TCR beta chain was identified during a study of T-cell reconstitution after alpha-beta-depleted transplantation in children. Study results and limitations: Newly produced T cells mostly provided counts and TCRbeta diversity after one year, as hyperexpanded clones declined.

Trimming cost V 7 bases and J 0 bases, with 13 bases left between them. CDR3 length: 15 amino acids. The V gene's germline CDR1 is MNHEY and CDR2 SVGAGI. For TCRbeta, the library was prepared with unique molecular identifiers. Using its own MiXCR run on the PCR reads, TCRdb lists one record per CDR3 protein. This table holds about 290,000 distinct CDR3 sequences, roughly 7.8% found once. This clonotype was counted at least ten times. Its antigen is currently unknown. The V gene is TRBV6-5, the J gene TRBJ1-3; D unclear. This TCR was sampled from a female patient aged 2-9 years who had a stem cell transplant for Fanconi anemia, so the T cells may come from the graft donor. The specimen comprised peripheral blood, sampled 360 days after TCRalphabeta/CD19-depleted stem cell transplant. CDR3 sequence reads: CASTGFGSSGNTIYF. The CDR3 DNA reads as TGTGCCAGCACCGGGTTCGGGAGCTCTGGAAACACCATATATTTT.